Shown below are 23 T cell receptor beta chains from a single sample sequenced in a study of cytomegalovirus exposure and HLA in healthy donors. This PCR relied on a set of 60 Vbeta primers and 13 Jbeta primers. Clones were read by immunoSEQ multiplex PCR, and TCRdb kept only the in-frame ones, dropping some. This sample contains roughly 200,000 clones. Sequenced material: PBMCs. The receptors originated from a girl aged 2-10 years in good health and CMV-seropositive.

The CDR3 sequence is CASSLARGLYGYTF. The CDR3 nucleotides read TGTGCCAGCAGTTTGGCCAGGGGCCTGTATGGCTACACCTTC. This chain connects TRBV27 to TRBJ1-2, with D perhaps matching TRBD1 (6 bases). Germline V gene sequence: CDR1 MNHEY, CDR2 SMNVEV (reference sequence). V was clipped by 3 bases and J by 5 bases, with 13 bases between them. The CDR3 loop spans 14 amino acids.

V is TRBV6-5 and J is TRBJ2-7, with 8 bases that match TRBD1. CDR1 is MNHEY, CDR2 SVGAGI, per germline. CDR3 length: 16 amino acids. The trim removed 0 bases at V and 4 bases at J, leaving 8 bases unmatched. CDR3 sequence reads: CASSYSGTGGGYEQYF. The DNA for the CDR3 is TGTGCCAGCAGTTACTCTGGGACAGGTGGCGGTTACGAGCAGTACTTC.

This rearrangement joins TRBV6-1 to TRBJ2-7, with TRBD1 matching 10 bases. V lost 7 bases, J lost 5 bases, and 8 bases stayed unmatched. Germline CDR1 MNHNS, CDR2 SASEGT. The CDR3 contains 14 residues. CDR3: CASMRGQGLDEQYF. As DNA, the CDR3 is TGTGCCAGCATGAGGGGACAGGGGCTCGACGAGCAGTACTTC.

The chain combines TRBV7-3 with TRBJ2-1; 7 nucleotides align to TRBD2. V dropped 5 bases and J dropped 10; count of bases not matched to a gene: 8. Germline V gene lookup returns CDR1 SGHTA and CDR2 FQGTGA. The CDR3 loop spans 13 amino acids. The CDR3 protein is CASSPHRLAEQFF. CDR3 coding DNA: TGTGCCAGCAGCCCTCACCGACTAGCCGAGCAGTTCTTC. Complete variable domain (other parts from reference TRBV7-3 and TRBJ2-1): GAGVSQTPSNKVTEKGKYVELRCDPISGHTALYWYRQSLGQGPEFLIYFQGTGAADDSGLPNDRFFAVRPEGSVSTLKIQRTERGDSAVYLCASSPHRLAEQFFGPGTRLTVL.

The gene calls are TRBV7-9 and TRBJ2-7, with D maybe TRBD1 (5 bases). V was shortened by 5 bases and J by 3 bases, with 14 bases between the two germline ends. This CDR3 region has 14 residues. Germline V lookup: CDR1 SEHNR, CDR2 FQNEAQ (reference sequence). DNA for the CDR3: TGTGCCAGCAGCCCTAAGGGGCGGTTCTACGAGCAGTACTTC. This translates into CASSPKGRFYEQYF.

The rearrangement uses TRBV25-1 and TRBJ2-2, with 10 bases matching TRBD1. The length of the CDR3 is 17 residues. Trimming at V came to 3 bases and at J to 0 bases, leaving 4 bases not matched to a gene. Germline CDR1 and CDR2: MGHDK and SYGVNS. The CDR3, as DNA: TGTGCCAGCAGTGATGACAGGGGGCCTACGAACACCGGGGAGCTGTTTTTT. It is translated as CASSDDRGPTNTGELFF.

This chain connects TRBV6-6 to TRBJ2-7; D ambiguous. Germline CDR1 and CDR2: MNHNY and SVGAGI (reference sequence). Trimming removed 0 bases at V and 3 bases at J, with 6 bases between. The CDR3 consists of 13 residues. The CDR3 here is CASSYSLSYEQYF. The DNA of the CDR3 is TGTGCCAGCAGTTACTCGCTGAGCTACGAGCAGTACTTC.

This chain uses TRBV25-1 with TRBJ1-1; perhaps TRBD1 as D (5 bases). Trimming left V 7 bases short and J 0 bases short, with 9 bases between. This CDR3 is built from 13 residues. Germline V lookup: CDR1 MGHDK, CDR2 SYGVNS. CDR3 in DNA: TGTGCCAGCAACGGCAGGGTGAACACTGAAGCTTTCTTT. Residues: CASNGRVNTEAFF.

This chain joins TRBV4-2 and TRBJ1-2; no definite D call. This CDR3 comprises 13 residues. In germline, CDR1 is LGHNA, CDR2 YNFKEQ. The V end lost 0 bases, the J end lost 7 bases, and 9 bases lay between the germline ends. CDR3 residues: CASSQEKVGGYTF. CDR3 DNA sequence: TGTGCCAGCAGCCAAGAGAAAGTCGGTGGCTACACCTTC.

The V gene is TRBV4-1, the J gene TRBJ1-2; D gene uncertain. V shed 1 base and J shed 10 bases, with 28 bases lying between them. This CDR3 is built from 18 residues. Germline V gene sequence: CDR1 MGHRA, CDR2 YSYEKL. CDR3 in DNA: TGCGCCAGCAGCCAAGTTCCAAAAAACCATCCTGACTGGTTTGTCTACACCTTC. Encoded protein: CASSQVPKNHPDWFVYTF.

This chain uses TRBV29-1 with TRBJ1-1; D remains ambiguous. The CDR3 is 14 amino acids. Trimming removed 5 bases from V and 0 bases from J, with 13 bases in between. The germline gives CDR1 SQVTM, CDR2 ANQGSEA. CDR3 coding DNA: TGCAGCGTTACGGGAGGGCCCATGAACACTGAAGCTTTCTTT. As protein: CSVTGGPMNTEAFF.

The chain recombines TRBV18 with TRBJ2-2, with 7 bases aligning to TRBD1. This CDR3 has 17 residues. After removal of 0 bases from V and 4 bases from J, the junction contained 8 bases not matched to a gene. Per germline, CDR1 KGHSH and CDR2 LQKENI. The DNA of the CDR3 is TGTGCCAGCTCACCACCTGGCCGACAGGGTAGCACCGGGGAGCTGTTTTTT. Translation: CASSPPGRQGSTGELFF.

V and J are TRBV6-5 and TRBJ2-3, with D perhaps TRBD2 (5 bases). The ends were cut back, 5 bases at V and 4 bases at J, with 10 bases in the middle. The CDR3 has 13 amino acids. Germline V gene sequence: CDR1 MNHEY, CDR2 SVGAGI. CDR3 coding DNA: TGTGCCAGCAGTAATCGGCGGGCAGATACGCAGTATTTT. It is translated as CASSNRRADTQYF.

The chain employs TRBV5-1 and TRBJ1-1, with 7 nucleotides matching TRBD1. V was pared by 2 bases and J by 1 base, with 2 bases of the junction left unmatched. Germline V gene data show CDR1 as SGHRS and CDR2 as YFSETQ. The CDR3 is 14 amino acids. This chain's CDR3 is CASSFDRANTEAFF. The CDR3 DNA reads as TGCGCCAGCAGCTTCGACAGGGCGAACACTGAAGCTTTCTTT. Using reference TRBV5-1 and TRBJ1-1 for the parts outside the CDR3, the full variable domain is KAGVTQTPRYLIKTRGQQVTLSCSPISGHRSVSWYQQTPGQGLQFLFEYFSETQRNKGNFPGRFSGRQFSNSRSEMNVSTLELGDSALYLCASSFDRANTEAFFGQGTRLTVV.

The V gene is TRBV29-1, the J gene TRBJ2-3; TRBD2 agrees at 12 bases. CDR1 is SQVTM, CDR2 ANQGSEA, per germline. This CDR3 is 15 amino acids long. J gave up 2 bases and V 3 bases, and 3 bases lay outside the gene matches. The CDR3 region has the DNA TGCAGCGTTGAGACTAGCGGGAGACCCACAGATACGCAGTATTTT. Residues: CSVETSGRPTDTQYF.

V usage is TRBV18 and J usage is TRBJ2-3; D is perhaps TRBD1 (5 bases). This CDR3 has 17 amino acids. Germline loops: CDR1 KGHSH, CDR2 LQKENI. V lost 1 base and J lost 2, with 16 bases in between. The CDR3 region has the DNA TGTGCCAGCTCACCACTTTTTAAGGCAGGGAACACAGATACGCAGTATTTT. As protein: CASSPLFKAGNTDTQYF. The full variable domain, completed using reference TRBV18 and TRBJ2-3, is NAGVMQNPRHLVRRRGQEARLRCSPMKGHSHVYWYRQLPEEGLKFMVYLQKENIIDESGMPKERFSAEFPKEGPSILRIQQVVRGDSAAYFCASSPLFKAGNTDTQYFGPGTRLTVL.

This rearrangement joins TRBV7-2 to TRBJ2-5, with D unresolved. The CDR3 has 14 amino acids. Trimming took 3 bases from V and 7 from J, leaving 15 bases between them. Per the germline V gene, CDR1 is SGHTA and CDR2 is FQGNSA. CDR3 DNA: TGTGCCAGCAGCTTGCGAACGGAACGGAGGACCCAGTACTTC. Its translation: CASSLRTERRTQYF.

The V call is TRBV10-1, the J call TRBJ2-7; D not certain. Deletions cut 0 bases from V and 2 bases from J, with 8 bases between. CDR3 length: 14 residues. Germline CDR1 reads WNHNN; CDR2 reads SYGVQD (reference sequence). This CDR3 reads CASSESASPYEQYF. The CDR3 coding sequence is TGCGCCAGCAGTGAGTCGGCAAGTCCCTACGAGCAGTACTTC.

The J gene is TRBJ2-3, the V gene TRBV7-2; D perhaps matches TRBD2 (6 bases). Trimming cost V 1 base and J 6 bases, with 11 bases left between them. CDR3 length equals 14 residues. Germline-derived CDR1 and CDR2 are SGHTA and FQGNSA. The CDR3 region is CASSLEAGMDTQYF. Written as DNA, the CDR3 is TGTGCCAGCAGCTTAGAGGCGGGAATGGATACGCAGTATTTT.

The CDR3 region is CASSYGEVGELFF. CDR3 bases: TGTGCCAGCAGTTACGGGGAGGTCGGGGAGCTGTTTTTT. The chain combines TRBV6-5 with TRBJ2-2, with TRBD2 as a possible D gene (6 bases). Germline CDR1 and CDR2: MNHEY and SVGAGI. V lost 2 bases, J lost 7 bases, and 8 bases lay in between. The CDR3 totals 13 residues.

On this clone itself: The sample holds other DNA sequences that translate to the same CDR3. The chain uses TRBV9 and TRBJ2-5; the D gene is possibly TRBD2 (6 bases). Trimming cost V 2 bases and J 3 bases, with 11 bases left between them. Germline V gene data show CDR1 as SGDLS and CDR2 as YYNGEE. The CDR3 runs to 14 residues. The CDR3 bases are TGTGCCAGCAGCGTGGCCGGCGGGAAAGAGACCCAGTACTTC. Translation: CASSVAGGKETQYF.

The chain uses TRBV10-1 and TRBJ1-3, with D possibly being TRBD1 (6 bases). Per the germline V gene, CDR1 is WNHNN and CDR2 is SYGVQD (reference sequence). Trimming removed 8 bases at V and 1 base at J, with 12 bases between. This CDR3 has 14 residues. The CDR3 nucleotides read TGCGCCAGCTTTTTCAGGGGTTCTGGAAACACCATATATTTT. Its protein product is CASFFRGSGNTIYF.

This rearrangement joins TRBV5-1 to TRBJ1-2; 10 bases align to TRBD1. CDR1 is SGHRS, CDR2 YFSETQ, per germline. The CDR3 extends over 17 amino acids. V was clipped by 0 bases and J by 5 bases; unmatched bases: 10. The CDR3 coding sequence is TGCGCCAGCAGCTTGGGACCGGGACAGGGGAGCCGATATGGCTACACCTTC. Protein sequence: CASSLGPGQGSRYGYTF.